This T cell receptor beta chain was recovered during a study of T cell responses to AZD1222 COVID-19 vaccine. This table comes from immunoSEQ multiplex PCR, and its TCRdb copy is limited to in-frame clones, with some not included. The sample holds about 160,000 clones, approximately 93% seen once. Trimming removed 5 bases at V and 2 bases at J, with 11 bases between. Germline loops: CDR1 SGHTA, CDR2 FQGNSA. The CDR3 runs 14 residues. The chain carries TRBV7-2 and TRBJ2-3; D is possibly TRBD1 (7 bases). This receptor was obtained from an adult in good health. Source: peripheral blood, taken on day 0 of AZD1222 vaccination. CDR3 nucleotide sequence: TGTGCCAGCAGCCCAGGGGGGTTCACAGATACGCAGTATTTT. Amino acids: CASSPGGFTDTQYF.